Each of the 25 T cell receptor beta chains below was sequenced from the same sample in a study of shared clonotypes between healthy human individuals. The data were produced by immunoSEQ multiplex PCR, yet TCRdb's version contains in-frame clones alone and is incomplete. The data hold 550,000 to 650,000 clones, with roughly 96% observed a single time. Naive CD8 cells, CD45RO-negative and positively selected for CCR7, excluded terminally differentiated effector memory CD45RA+ cells. Sequencing was carried out using naive CD8+ T cells sorted from blood. These receptor sequences come from a woman younger than 45 in good health.

The rearrangement joins TRBV4-1 to TRBJ2-2; unclear D gene. Germline values: CDR1 MGHRA, CDR2 YSYEKL. Trimming stripped 5 bases from V and 1 base from J, with 8 bases between. The CDR3 sequence is 14 residues long. In DNA form, the CDR3 reads TGCGCCAGCAGCTATAGACAGAACACCGGGGAGCTGTTTTTT. Its protein is CASSYRQNTGELFF.

This sequence joins TRBV7-9 and TRBJ2-1, with TRBD2 matching over 11 bases. Germline CDR1 SEHNR, CDR2 FQNEAQ (reference sequence). The CDR3 has 16 amino acids. J lost 7 bases, V lost 1 base, and 6 bases had no gene match. The CDR3 bases are TGTGCCAGCAGCTTAGATAGCGGGAGGGCCATGAATGAGCAGTTCTTC. Residues: CASSLDSGRAMNEQFF.

The chain links TRBV5-6 to TRBJ2-7, with TRBD1 as a possible D gene (7 bases). The V gene's germline CDR1 is SGHDT and CDR2 YYEEEE. The CDR3 has 15 amino acids. Deletions cut 2 bases from V and 5 bases from J, with 17 bases between. CDR3 bases: TGTGCCAGCAGCTTAAAGACTAGGGGGCACGACGAGCAGTACTTC. It yields the protein CASSLKTRGHDEQYF.

Details on this clone: Other nucleotide sequences from this sample produce the same CDR3. The V call is TRBV9, the J call TRBJ2-1; tentatively, D is TRBD1 (6 bases). V lost 0 bases and J 1 base, leaving 8 bases between the germline ends. Germline V CDR1 and CDR2: SGDLS, YYNGEE. This CDR3 region has 15 residues. The CDR3 spells CASSVEGVSYNEQFF. DNA for the CDR3: TGTGCCAGCAGCGTAGAGGGGGTTTCCTACAATGAGCAGTTCTTC.

V is TRBV9 and J is TRBJ1-3; no clear D gene. The CDR3 is 13 amino acids. Deletions cut 3 bases from V and 3 bases from J, with 7 bases between. Germline V gene data show CDR1 as SGDLS and CDR2 as YYNGEE. The CDR3 sequence: CASSGGVGNTIYF. For the CDR3, the DNA is TGTGCCAGCAGCGGCGGGGTTGGAAACACCATATATTTT.

V gene TRBV27 combines with J gene TRBJ1-4, with D tentatively TRBD1 (5 bases). V gave up 2 bases and J gave up 4 bases, with 14 bases separating them. Per germline, CDR1 MNHEY and CDR2 SMNVEV (reference sequence). The length of the CDR3 is 16 residues. CDR3 nucleotide sequence: TGTGCCAGCAGTTTAACAACAGGCTCTCTTAATGAAAAACTGTTTTTT. This translates into CASSLTTGSLNEKLFF.

The chain joins TRBV15 to TRBJ2-7; D might be TRBD1 (6 bases). Germline V gives CDR1 LNHNV, CDR2 YYDKDF (reference sequence). The CDR3 is 15 residues long. The germline V and J ends were trimmed by 3 bases and 3 bases, with 15 bases remaining between them. Here the CDR3 DNA reads TGTGCCACCAGCAGCCCTTTAACAGGGAACTACGAGCAGTACTTC. Its protein is CATSSPLTGNYEQYF. The variable domain in full, completed from reference TRBV15 and TRBJ2-7, reads DAMVIQNPRYQVTQFGKPVTLSCSQTLNHNVMYWYQQKSSQAPKLLFHYYDKDFNNEADTPDNFQSRRPNTSFCFLDIRSPGLGDTAMYLCATSSPLTGNYEQYFGPGTRLTVT.

The chain joins TRBV4-1 to TRBJ2-7, with D perhaps matching TRBD2 (5 bases). Germline V lookup: CDR1 MGHRA, CDR2 YSYEKL. V lost 10 bases, J lost 6 bases, and 19 bases lay in between. CDR3 length equals 13 residues. The CDR3 bases are TGCGCCACCCGTGGGGAGATGCAGGCCGAGCAGTACTTC. Protein sequence: CATRGEMQAEQYF.

This clone was seen just once. V and J are TRBV15 and TRBJ2-1; 8 bases map to TRBD2. After removal of 2 bases from V and 3 bases from J, the junction contained 3 bases not matched to a gene. The germline V gene has CDR1 LNHNV and CDR2 YYDKDF (reference sequence). CDR3 length: 15 residues. The CDR3 here is CATSRSGSRYNEQFF. As DNA, the CDR3 is TGTGCCACCAGCAGAAGCGGGAGTCGCTACAATGAGCAGTTCTTC.

The genes are TRBV7-8 and TRBJ2-1, with D perhaps matching TRBD1 or TRBD2 (5 bases each). V was trimmed by 4 bases and J by 7 bases, leaving 14 bases between them. The CDR3 extends over 14 amino acids. Germline V gene sequence: CDR1 SGHVS, CDR2 FQNEAQ. CDR3 loop: CASSSLDGANEQFF. In nucleotides, the CDR3 is TGTGCCAGCAGCTCCCTTGACGGGGCTAATGAGCAGTTCTTC.

In this sample, this clone turned up once. V gene TRBV9 combines with J gene TRBJ2-3; the D gene is possibly TRBD2 (6 bases). The V and J ends lost 0 bases and 0 bases respectively, with 8 bases between them. The CDR3 is made up of 15 amino acids. Germline-derived CDR1 and CDR2 are SGDLS and YYNGEE. The CDR3 reads CASSVVAASTDTQYF. In nucleotides, the CDR3 is TGTGCCAGCAGCGTAGTAGCGGCTAGCACAGATACGCAGTATTTT.

V gene TRBV7-9 combines with J gene TRBJ2-3, with TRBD1 matching over 9 bases. With 5 bases clipped from V and 4 bases from J, the junction kept 16 bases outside the gene matches. The CDR3 contains 18 residues. The germline gives CDR1 SEHNR, CDR2 FQNEAQ (reference sequence). The CDR3 sequence: CASSPNRGRAPAPDTQYF. In DNA, the CDR3 is TGTGCCAGCAGCCCAAACAGGGGGCGAGCTCCCGCTCCAGATACGCAGTATTTT.

The J gene is TRBJ2-2, the V gene TRBV6-6, with 8 bases fitting TRBD2. Germline V gene data show CDR1 as MNHNY and CDR2 as SVGAGI (reference sequence). V shed 4 bases, J shed 1 base, and the junction held 5 bases outside the gene matches. This CDR3 has 16 residues. CDR3 in DNA: TGTGCCAGCAGTTCCGGACTAGCAAGGAACACCGGGGAGCTGTTTTTT. Translated: CASSSGLARNTGELFF.

The gene calls are TRBV27 and TRBJ2-3; D perhaps matches TRBD1 (5 bases). V lost 5 bases to trimming and J lost 5 bases, with 20 bases between them. CDR1 MNHEY and CDR2 SMNVEV come from the germline V gene (reference sequence). The CDR3 consists of 16 residues. CDR3 residues: CASSLPRAGLKDTQYF. CDR3 DNA: TGTGCCAGCAGTCTCCCCCGGGCAGGGCTAAAAGATACGCAGTATTTT.

The genes are TRBV5-6 and TRBJ2-1; the match to TRBD1 covers 8 bases. CDR1 SGHDT and CDR2 YYEEEE come from the germline V gene. Trimming removed 3 bases from V and 2 bases from J; junction bases left unmatched: 7. This CDR3 is 16 amino acids long. The CDR3 region is CASSSPRGQAYNEQFF. DNA for the CDR3: TGTGCCAGCAGCTCACCCAGGGGGCAGGCCTACAATGAGCAGTTCTTC.

The gene calls are TRBV28 and TRBJ2-7; TRBD2 might be the D (6 bases). Germline V gives CDR1 MDHEN, CDR2 SYDVKM. Trimming pared 6 bases from V and 2 bases from J, leaving 14 bases between. The length of the CDR3 is 14 residues. DNA of the CDR3: TGTGCCAGCAGACTAAGTAGCGGACCCTACGAGCAGTACTTC. It codes for CASRLSSGPYEQYF.

The V and J genes are TRBV7-9 and TRBJ1-4; D not resolved. V lost 3 bases and J lost 2, with 13 bases in between. This CDR3 comprises 16 residues. Germline-derived CDR1 and CDR2 are SEHNR and FQNEAQ (reference sequence). The CDR3 nucleotides are TGTGCCAGCAGCTTTGTTCCGGCGTCTACTAATGAAAAACTGTTTTTT. Translation: CASSFVPASTNEKLFF.

Here the CDR3 DNA reads TGTGCCAGCAGTTACTCTTGGAGCTCCTACAATGAGCAGTTCTTC. It encodes CASSYSWSSYNEQFF. The chain recombines TRBV6-5 with TRBJ2-1, with D uncertain. CDR3 length: 15 amino acids. Germline V lookup: CDR1 MNHEY, CDR2 SVGAGI. V was trimmed by 0 bases and J by 0 bases, leaving 6 bases between them.

The chain is built from TRBV13 and TRBJ2-5, with 10 nucleotides matching TRBD1. The J call could be wrong; TRBJ2-7 is a better fit for the DNA end. This CDR3 is 15 amino acids long. Germline lookup yields CDR1 PRHDT and CDR2 FYEKMQ (reference sequence). CDR3 DNA sequence: TGTGCCAGCAGCCGTGGGACAGGGGCAGGCTACGAGCAGTACTTC. Its protein product is CASSRGTGAGYEQYF.

The gene calls are TRBV4-1 and TRBJ1-5; no reliable D call. This CDR3 contains 14 residues. Trimming left V 4 bases short and J 0 bases short, with 7 bases between. Germline CDR1 MGHRA, CDR2 YSYEKL. CDR3 amino acids: CASSLRNSNQPQHF. The CDR3 nucleotides are TGCGCCAGCAGCCTCCGGAATAGCAATCAGCCCCAGCATTTT.

The gene calls are TRBV6-5 and TRBJ2-7; D is unresolved. The CDR3 loop spans 15 amino acids. Per germline, CDR1 MNHEY and CDR2 SVGAGI. Trimming removed 2 bases at V and 2 bases at J, with 13 bases between. The CDR3, as DNA: TGTGCCAGCAGTTACGGCGGTGGGGTAGCCTACGAGCAGTACTTC. This encodes CASSYGGGVAYEQYF.

About this clone itself: A junction boundary mismatches the germline segment, possibly from a read error. V gene TRBV4-2 combines with J gene TRBJ2-1; D is unresolved. CDR3 size: 16 residues. The germline CDR1 and CDR2 sequences are LGHNA and YNFKEQ. The CDR3 DNA reads TGTGCCAGCAGCCAAGAATTGTATGCCTCCAACAATGAGCAGTTCTTC. Translation gives CASSQELYASNNEQFF.

The V and J genes are TRBV10-3 and TRBJ2-2; D is perhaps TRBD2 (5 bases). Germline V CDR1 and CDR2: ENHRY, SYGVKD. The CDR3 spans 14 residues. V was pared by 5 bases and J by 0 bases, with 7 bases between. CDR3 DNA: TGTGCCATCAGTTCCGGGACGAACACCGGGGAGCTGTTTTTT. Translated, it gives CAISSGTNTGELFF.

The gene calls are TRBV28 and TRBJ2-1, with D uncertain. The germline CDR1 and CDR2 sequences are MDHEN and SYDVKM. V lost 8 bases to trimming and J lost 3 bases, with 5 bases between them. This CDR3 comprises 11 residues. CDR3 nucleotide sequence: TGTGCCAGCGGCTACTACAATGAGCAGTTCTTC. Residues: CASGYYNEQFF.

The chain is built from TRBV7-9 and TRBJ2-1, with no clear D. Germline V gives CDR1 SEHNR, CDR2 FQNEAQ (reference sequence). Trimming took 5 bases from V and 6 from J, leaving 11 bases between them. This CDR3 is 13 amino acids long. The CDR3 sequence: CASSPDPSNEQFF. In DNA, the CDR3 is TGTGCCAGCAGCCCCGACCCATCCAATGAGCAGTTCTTC.